The clone carrying this TCR beta chain was seen only once. The sample comes from a study of shared clonotypes between healthy human individuals. Germline values: CDR1 SGHVS, CDR2 FQNEAQ. With 1 base clipped from V and 5 bases from J, the junction kept 0 bases outside the gene matches. This CDR3 has 14 amino acids. Free of recent acute infections or vaccinations, the donors were healthy HIV-negative adults. Caucasian adults living in Nashville, Tennessee, provided all samples. The protocol was immunoSEQ multiplex PCR, while the TCRdb copy is restricted to in-frame clones and leaves out a portion. Seen here are approximately 500,000 clones, 78% observed once, and the top ten hold 12%.

The TCR was taken from a middle-aged woman in good health. Some clones in this sample may be carry-over from other donors' samples. The V and J genes are TRBV7-8 and TRBJ2-1; 9 nucleotides line up with TRBD2. Sequenced material: PBMCs. The CDR3 is CASSLGLADNEQFF. CDR3 coding DNA: TGTGCCAGCAGCTTAGGACTAGCGGACAATGAGCAGTTCTTC.